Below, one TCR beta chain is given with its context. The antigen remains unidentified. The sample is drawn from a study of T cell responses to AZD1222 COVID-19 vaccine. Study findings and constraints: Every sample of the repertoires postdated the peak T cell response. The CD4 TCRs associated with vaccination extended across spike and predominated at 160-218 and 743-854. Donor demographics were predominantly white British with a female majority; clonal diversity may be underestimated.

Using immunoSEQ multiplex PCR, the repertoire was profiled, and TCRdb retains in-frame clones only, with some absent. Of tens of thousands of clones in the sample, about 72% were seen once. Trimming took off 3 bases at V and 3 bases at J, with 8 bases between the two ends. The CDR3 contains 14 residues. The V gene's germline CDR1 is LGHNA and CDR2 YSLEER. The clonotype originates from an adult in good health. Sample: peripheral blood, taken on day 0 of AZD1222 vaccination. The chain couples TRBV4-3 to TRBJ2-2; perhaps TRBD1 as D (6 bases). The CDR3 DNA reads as TGCGCCAGCAGCCAGAGGGGGTACACCGGGGAGCTGTTTTTT. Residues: CASSQRGYTGELFF.